This T cell receptor beta chain emerged from a study of cytomegalovirus exposure and HLA in healthy donors. Study-level background: Earlier work reported 95 million to 130 million unique TCR beta sequences from roughly 180 million T cells. Of about 400 genotyped donors, approximately 80% clustered with self-reported Caucasian donors.

Use of 60 Vbeta and 13 Jbeta primers characterized the PCR. Some clones are missing from TCRdb's copy, which holds only in-frame ones; the method was immunoSEQ multiplex PCR. The data show 150,000 to 200,000 clones, roughly 77% seen once. Regarding the study as a whole: Presence/absence analyses rested on an assumption that sequencing depth was roughly uniform across donors. A few chains linked to CMV were shown in vitro to be specific for CMV antigens.

V dropped 7 bases and J dropped 10; count of bases not matched to a gene: 8. Per germline, CDR1 MGHDK and CDR2 SYGVNS. The CDR3 has 14 residues. Notes on this clone: The target antigen is unknown.

The J gene is TRBJ1-6, the V gene TRBV25-1; 9 nucleotides agree with TRBD1. The origin of this receptor is a woman aged 25 to 39 in good health and CMV-seronegative. The sample taken for sequencing was PBMCs. CDR3: CASTEQGAVSPLHF. CDR3 in DNA: TGTGCCAGCACCGAACAGGGGGCGGTCTCACCCCTCCACTTT.